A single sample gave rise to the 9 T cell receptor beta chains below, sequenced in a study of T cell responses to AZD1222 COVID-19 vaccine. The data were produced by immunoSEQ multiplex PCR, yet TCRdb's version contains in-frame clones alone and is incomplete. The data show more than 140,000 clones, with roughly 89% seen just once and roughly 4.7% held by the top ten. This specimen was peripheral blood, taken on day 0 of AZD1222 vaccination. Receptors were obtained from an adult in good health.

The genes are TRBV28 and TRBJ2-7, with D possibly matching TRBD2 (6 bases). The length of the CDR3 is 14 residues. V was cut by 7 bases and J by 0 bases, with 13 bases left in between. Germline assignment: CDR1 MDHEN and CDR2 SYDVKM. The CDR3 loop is CASIGGSSSYEQYF. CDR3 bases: TGTGCCAGCATTGGAGGGAGCAGCTCCTACGAGCAGTACTTC.

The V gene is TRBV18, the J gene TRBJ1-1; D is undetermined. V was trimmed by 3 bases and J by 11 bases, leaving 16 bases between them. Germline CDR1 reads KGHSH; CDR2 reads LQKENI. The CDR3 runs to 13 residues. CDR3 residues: CASSPGQLGGAFF. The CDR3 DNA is TGTGCCAGCTCACCCGGGCAGCTTGGTGGGGCTTTCTTT.

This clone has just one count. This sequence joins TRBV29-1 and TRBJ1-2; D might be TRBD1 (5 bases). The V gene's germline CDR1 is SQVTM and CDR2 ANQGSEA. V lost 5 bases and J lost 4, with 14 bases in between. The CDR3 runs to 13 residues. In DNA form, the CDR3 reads TGCAGCGTTTACGTCAGGGCCTCCTATGGCTACACCTTC. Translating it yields CSVYVRASYGYTF.

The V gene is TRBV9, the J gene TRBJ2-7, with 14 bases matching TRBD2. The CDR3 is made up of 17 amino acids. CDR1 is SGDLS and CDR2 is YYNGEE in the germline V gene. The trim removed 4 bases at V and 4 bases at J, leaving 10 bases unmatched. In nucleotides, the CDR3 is TGTGCCAGCAGCCAAGAAGGGGGACTAGCGGGAGTGTACGAGCAGTACTTC. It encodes CASSQEGGLAGVYEQYF.

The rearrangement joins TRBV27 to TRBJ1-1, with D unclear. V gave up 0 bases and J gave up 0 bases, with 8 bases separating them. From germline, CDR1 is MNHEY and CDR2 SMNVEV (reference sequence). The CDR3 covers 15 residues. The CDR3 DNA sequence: TGTGCCAGCAGTTTATCCCCCGGAATGAACACTGAAGCTTTCTTT. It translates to CASSLSPGMNTEAFF.

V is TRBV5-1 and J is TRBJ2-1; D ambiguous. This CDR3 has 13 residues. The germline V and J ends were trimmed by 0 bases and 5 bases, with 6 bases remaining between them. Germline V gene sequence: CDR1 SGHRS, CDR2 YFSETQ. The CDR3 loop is CASSLALNNEQFF. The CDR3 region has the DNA TGCGCCAGCAGCTTGGCCCTTAACAATGAGCAGTTCTTC. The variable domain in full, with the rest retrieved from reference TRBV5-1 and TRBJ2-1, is KAGVTQTPRYLIKTRGQQVTLSCSPISGHRSVSWYQQTPGQGLQFLFEYFSETQRNKGNFPGRFSGRQFSNSRSEMNVSTLELGDSALYLCASSLALNNEQFFGPGTRLTVL.

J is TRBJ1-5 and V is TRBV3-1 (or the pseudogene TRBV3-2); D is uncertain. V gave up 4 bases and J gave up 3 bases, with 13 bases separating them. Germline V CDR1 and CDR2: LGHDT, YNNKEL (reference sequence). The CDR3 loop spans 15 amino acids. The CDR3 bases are TGTGCCAGCAGCCTTAATGGAAAGTCCAATCAGCCCCAGCATTTT. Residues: CASSLNGKSNQPQHF.

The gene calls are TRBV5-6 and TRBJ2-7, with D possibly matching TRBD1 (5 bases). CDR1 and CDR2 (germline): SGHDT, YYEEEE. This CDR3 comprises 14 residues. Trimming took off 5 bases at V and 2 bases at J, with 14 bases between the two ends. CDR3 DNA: TGTGCCAGCAGACCTACAGGAATGGCCTACGAGCAGTACTTC. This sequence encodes CASRPTGMAYEQYF.

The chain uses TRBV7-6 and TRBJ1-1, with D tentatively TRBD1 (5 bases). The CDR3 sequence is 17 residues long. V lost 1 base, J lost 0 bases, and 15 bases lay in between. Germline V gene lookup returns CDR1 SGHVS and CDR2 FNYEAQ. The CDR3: CASSLGGRGEMNTEAFF. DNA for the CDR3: TGTGCCAGCAGCTTAGGGGGAAGGGGCGAAATGAACACTGAAGCTTTCTTT. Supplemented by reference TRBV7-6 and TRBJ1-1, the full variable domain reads GAGVSQSPRYKVTKRGQDVALRCDPISGHVSLYWYRQALGQGPEFLTYFNYEAQQDKSGLPNDRFSAERPEGSISTLTIQRTEQRDSAMYRCASSLGGRGEMNTEAFFGQGTRLTVV.